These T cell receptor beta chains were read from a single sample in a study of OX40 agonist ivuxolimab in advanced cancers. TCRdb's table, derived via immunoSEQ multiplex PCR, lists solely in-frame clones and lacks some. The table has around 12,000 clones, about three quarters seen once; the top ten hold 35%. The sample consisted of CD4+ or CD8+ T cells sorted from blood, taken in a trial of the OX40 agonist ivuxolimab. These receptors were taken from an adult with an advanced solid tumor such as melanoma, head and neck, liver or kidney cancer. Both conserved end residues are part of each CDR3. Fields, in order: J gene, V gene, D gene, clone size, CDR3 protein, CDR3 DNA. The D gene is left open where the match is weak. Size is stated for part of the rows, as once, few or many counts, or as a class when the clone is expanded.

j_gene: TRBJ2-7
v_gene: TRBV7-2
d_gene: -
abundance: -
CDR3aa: CASSGGIRLEQYF
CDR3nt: TGTGCCAGCAGCGGGGGGATCCGACTAGAGCAGTACTTC

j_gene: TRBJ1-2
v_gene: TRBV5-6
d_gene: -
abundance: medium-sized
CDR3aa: CASSLGGGYTF
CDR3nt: TGTGCCAGCAGCTTGGGAGGTGGCTACACCTTC

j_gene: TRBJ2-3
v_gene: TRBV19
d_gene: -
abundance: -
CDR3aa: CASSALDYSQDTDTQYF
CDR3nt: TGTGCCAGTAGTGCCCTGGACTACTCTCAGGACACAGATACGCAGTATTTT

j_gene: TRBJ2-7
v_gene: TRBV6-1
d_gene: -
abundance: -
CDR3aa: CASSEMGRTYEQYF
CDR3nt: TGTGCCAGCAGTGAAATGGGTAGGACCTACGAGCAGTACTTC

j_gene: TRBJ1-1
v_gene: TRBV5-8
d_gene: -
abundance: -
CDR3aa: CASSWDTEAFF
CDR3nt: TGTGCCAGCAGCTGGGACACTGAAGCTTTCTTT

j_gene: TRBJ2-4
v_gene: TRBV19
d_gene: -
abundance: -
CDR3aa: CASSLAGGIAKNIQYF
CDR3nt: TGTGCCAGTAGTCTTGCGGGCGGGATAGCCAAAAACATTCAGTACTTC

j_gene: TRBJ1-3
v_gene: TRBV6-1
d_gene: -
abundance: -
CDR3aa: CASPSGSTIYF
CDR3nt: TGTGCCAGCCCTTCGGGGAGCACCATATATTTT

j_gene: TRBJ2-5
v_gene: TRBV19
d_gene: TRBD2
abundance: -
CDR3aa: CASLLGLAEQETQYF
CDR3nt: TGTGCCAGTTTACTAGGGCTAGCGGAGCAAGAGACCCAGTACTTC

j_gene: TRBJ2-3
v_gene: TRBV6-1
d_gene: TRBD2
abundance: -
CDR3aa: CASSDPGLAGVTDTQYF
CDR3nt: TGTGCCAGCAGTGACCCTGGACTAGCGGGAGTGACAGATACGCAGTATTTT

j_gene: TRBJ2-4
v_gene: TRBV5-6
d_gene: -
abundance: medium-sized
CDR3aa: CASSLGGDVRDF
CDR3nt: TGTGCCAGCAGCTTGGGTGGGGACGTCAGGGACTTC

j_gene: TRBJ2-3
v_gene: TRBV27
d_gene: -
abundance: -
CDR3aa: CASSYAGFGDTQYF
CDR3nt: TGTGCCAGCAGTTACGCGGGGTTCGGGGATACGCAGTATTTT

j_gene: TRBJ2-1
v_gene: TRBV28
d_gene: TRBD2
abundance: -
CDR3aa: CASIGTSVYNEQFF
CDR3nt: TGTGCCAGCATCGGGACTAGCGTATACAATGAGCAGTTCTTC

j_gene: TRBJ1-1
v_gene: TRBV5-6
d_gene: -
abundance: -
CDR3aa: CASSQLTNTEAFF
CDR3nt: TGTGCCAGCAGCCAGTTGACAAACACTGAAGCTTTCTTT

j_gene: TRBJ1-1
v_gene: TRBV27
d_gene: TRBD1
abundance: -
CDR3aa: CASRQAHRGRLPEAFF
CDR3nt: TGTGCCAGCAGACAGGCCCACAGGGGCCGATTACCTGAAGCTTTCTTT

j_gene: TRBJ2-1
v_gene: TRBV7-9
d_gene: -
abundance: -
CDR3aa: CASSFTYNEQFF
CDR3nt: TGTGCCAGCAGCTTCACCTACAATGAGCAGTTCTTC

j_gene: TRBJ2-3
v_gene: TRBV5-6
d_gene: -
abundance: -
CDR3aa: CASSLPHFTRTDTQYF
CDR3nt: TGTGCCAGCAGCTTGCCCCATTTTACTCGCACAGATACGCAGTATTTT

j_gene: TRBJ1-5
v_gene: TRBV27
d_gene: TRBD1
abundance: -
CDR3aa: CASADRGYSNQPQHF
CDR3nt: TGTGCCAGCGCCGACAGGGGGTATAGCAATCAGCCCCAGCATTTT

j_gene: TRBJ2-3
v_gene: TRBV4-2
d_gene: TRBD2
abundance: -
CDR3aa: CASRGLVGTDTQYF
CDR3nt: TGTGCCAGCAGAGGACTAGTGGGCACAGATACGCAGTATTTT

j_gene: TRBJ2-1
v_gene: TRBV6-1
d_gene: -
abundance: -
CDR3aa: CASRPGPYNEQFF
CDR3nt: TGTGCCAGCAGACCGGGCCCCTACAATGAGCAGTTCTTC

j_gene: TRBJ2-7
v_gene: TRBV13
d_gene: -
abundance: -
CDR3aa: CASSGLYYEQYF
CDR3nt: TGTGCCAGCAGCGGGCTTTACTACGAGCAGTACTTC

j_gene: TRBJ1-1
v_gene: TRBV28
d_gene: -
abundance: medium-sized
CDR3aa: CASSLITASNGNTEAFF
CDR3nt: TGTGCCAGCAGTTTAATCACGGCCTCAAACGGGAACACTGAAGCTTTCTTT

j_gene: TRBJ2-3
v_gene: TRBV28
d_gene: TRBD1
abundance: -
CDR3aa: CASSYGTGHTDTQYF
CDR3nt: TGTGCCAGCAGTTATGGGACAGGGCACACAGATACGCAGTATTTT

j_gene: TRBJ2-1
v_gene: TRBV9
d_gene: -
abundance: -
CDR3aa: CASSSRDNEQFF
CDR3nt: TGTGCCAGCAGCTCCCGAGACAATGAGCAGTTCTTC

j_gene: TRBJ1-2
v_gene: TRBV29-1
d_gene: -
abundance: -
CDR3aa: CSVESFGQFHGYTF
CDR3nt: TGCAGCGTTGAAAGCTTCGGGCAATTCCATGGCTACACCTTC

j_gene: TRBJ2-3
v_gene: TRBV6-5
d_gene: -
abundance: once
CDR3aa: CASSYSSTDTQYF
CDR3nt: TGTGCCAGCAGTTACTCTAGCACAGATACGCAGTATTTT

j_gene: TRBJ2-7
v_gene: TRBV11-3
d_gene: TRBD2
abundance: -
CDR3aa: CASSFLAGGPSSYEQYF
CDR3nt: TGTGCCAGCAGCTTCTTAGCGGGAGGACCATCCTCCTACGAGCAGTACTTC

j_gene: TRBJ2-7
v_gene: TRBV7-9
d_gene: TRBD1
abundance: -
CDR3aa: CASSPRDSSYEQYF
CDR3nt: TGTGCCAGCAGCCCTCGGGACAGCTCCTACGAGCAGTACTTC

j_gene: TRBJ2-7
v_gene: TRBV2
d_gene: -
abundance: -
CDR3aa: CAVKDGHGLRSYEQYF
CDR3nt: TGTGCCGTAAAAGACGGACACGGACTGCGCTCCTACGAGCAGTACTTC

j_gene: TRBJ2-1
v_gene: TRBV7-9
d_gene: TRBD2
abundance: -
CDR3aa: CASSQDGLAGGNEQFF
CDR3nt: TGTGCCAGCAGCCAAGACGGACTAGCGGGAGGTAATGAGCAGTTCTTC

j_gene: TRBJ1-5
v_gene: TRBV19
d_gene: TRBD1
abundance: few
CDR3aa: CASSSPGGGDEPQHF
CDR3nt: TGTGCCAGTAGTTCCCCGGGAGGGGGCGATGAGCCCCAGCATTTT

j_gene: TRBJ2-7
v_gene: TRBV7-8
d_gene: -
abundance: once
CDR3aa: CASSRKGLPTYEQYF
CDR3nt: TGTGCCAGCAGCAGAAAGGGGTTGCCTACCTACGAGCAGTACTTC

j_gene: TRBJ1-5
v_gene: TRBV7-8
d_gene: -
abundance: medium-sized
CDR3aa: CASSAVGTDYSNQPQHF
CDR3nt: TGTGCCAGCAGCGCAGTCGGGACCGACTATAGCAATCAGCCCCAGCATTTT

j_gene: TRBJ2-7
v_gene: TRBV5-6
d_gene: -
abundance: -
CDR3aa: CASSWGYEQYF
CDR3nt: TGTGCCAGCAGCTGGGGCTACGAGCAGTACTTC

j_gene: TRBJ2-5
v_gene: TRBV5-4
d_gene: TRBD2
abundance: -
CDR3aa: CASSFEREAHTGEQYF
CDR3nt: TGTGCCAGCAGCTTTGAGCGGGAGGCCCATACGGGGGAGCAGTACTTC

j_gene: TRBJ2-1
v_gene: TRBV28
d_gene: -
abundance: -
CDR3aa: CASSLFRGRSEQFF
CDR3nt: TGTGCCAGCAGTTTATTCAGAGGGAGGTCGGAGCAGTTCTTC

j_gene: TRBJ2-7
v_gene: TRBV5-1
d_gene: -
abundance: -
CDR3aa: CASSHTQEFSSYEQYF
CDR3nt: TGCGCCAGCAGTCATACTCAGGAGTTCAGCTCCTACGAGCAGTACTTC

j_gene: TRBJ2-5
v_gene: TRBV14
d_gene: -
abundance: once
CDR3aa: CASSQGPILERAQYF
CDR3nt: -